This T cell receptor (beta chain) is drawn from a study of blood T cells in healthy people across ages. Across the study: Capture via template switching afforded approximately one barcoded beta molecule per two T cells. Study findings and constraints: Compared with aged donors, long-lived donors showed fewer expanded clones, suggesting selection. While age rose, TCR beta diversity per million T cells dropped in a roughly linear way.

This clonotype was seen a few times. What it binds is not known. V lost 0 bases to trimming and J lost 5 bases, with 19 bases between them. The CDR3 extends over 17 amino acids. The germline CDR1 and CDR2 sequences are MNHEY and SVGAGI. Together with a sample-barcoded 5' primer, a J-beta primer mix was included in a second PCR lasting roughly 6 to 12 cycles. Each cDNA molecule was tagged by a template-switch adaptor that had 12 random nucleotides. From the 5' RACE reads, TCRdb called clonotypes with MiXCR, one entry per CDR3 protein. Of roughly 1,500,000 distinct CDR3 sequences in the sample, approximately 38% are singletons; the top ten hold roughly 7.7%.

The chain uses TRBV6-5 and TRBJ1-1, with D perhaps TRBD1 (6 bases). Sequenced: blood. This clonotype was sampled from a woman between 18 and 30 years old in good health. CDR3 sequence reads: CASSYSTRTVHGTEAFF. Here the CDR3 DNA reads TGTGCCAGCAGTTACTCTACCAGGACAGTTCACGGGACTGAAGCTTTCTTT.